Below, one T cell receptor (beta chain) is given with its context. Its target is not known. Germline CDR1 MNHEY, CDR2 SVGEGT. CDR3 size: 20 residues. Alongside a J-beta primer mix, a sample-barcoded 5' primer served in a second PCR lasting roughly 7 to 11 cycles. MiXCR, applied by TCRdb to the 5' RACE reads, yields one record per CDR3 protein. The sample carries nearly 1 million distinct CDR3 sequences, 51% recorded once. The record originates from a study of blood T cells in healthy people across ages. Whole-study results and caveats: Roughly linear declines in TCR beta diversity per million T cells occurred with age.

The chain employs TRBV6-2 or TRBV6-3 and TRBJ2-5; 16 nucleotides match TRBD2. Matching the DNA end better, TRBJ2-7 makes the J call doubtful. Sequenced sample: blood. This clonotype originated in a woman aged 55-75 years in good health. The CDR3 protein is CASSYPFGTSGRAVGNEQYF. The CDR3 region has the DNA TGTGCCAGCAGTTACCCATTCGGGACTAGCGGGAGGGCGGTTGGAAACGAGCAGTACTTC.